This TCR beta chain was captured in a study of CD8+CD57+ T cells in acquired aplastic anemia. Study summary: The sorted CD4+ and CD8+ cells yielded an average approximately 3 ug of DNA.

Germline V CDR1 and CDR2: LNHNV, YYDKDF (reference sequence). The CDR3 is 14 residues long. Trimming stripped 3 bases from V and 5 bases from J, with 13 bases between. Study-wide results and caveats: Patients shared some 29 CD8+ CDR3 sequences with controls. Any difference that existed in CD8+ Simpson's diversity between patients and controls was not significant.

This clonotype was seen a single time. The target antigen is unknown. The template used for profiling TCR beta VDJ and CDR3 was genomic DNA. TCRdb reprocessed the reads via MiXCR and lists one record per CDR3 protein. Of 150,000 to 200,000 distinct CDR3 sequences detected, about three fifths appear once; the ten largest clones hold about 45%. The TCR sequence derives from a human donor with severe aplastic anemia or a healthy control (not recorded which). Sequenced sample: sorted CD4+, CD8+, or CD8+CD57+ T cells (not recorded which) from PBMCs. This sequence joins TRBV15 and TRBJ2-5, with D perhaps matching TRBD1 (5 bases). CDR3 nucleotide sequence: TGTGCCACCAGCAGGGACACTACCTCGGAGACCCAGTACTTC. It specifies CATSRDTTSETQYF.